Each of the 27 T cell receptor beta chains below was sequenced from the same sample in a study of shared clonotypes between healthy human individuals. Clones were sequenced by immunoSEQ multiplex PCR, and TCRdb holds only the in-frame ones, with some missing. The table lists roughly 2.6 million clones, roughly 92% of them singletons. Sequencing was done on a sample of naive CD4+ T cells sorted from blood. As to subset: CD45RA+ positively selected. The receptors here all came from a man aged 18 to 30 in good health.

The rearrangement uses TRBV6-5 and TRBJ1-2, with a tentative D call TRBD1 (5 bases). The CDR3 length is 12 residues. Germline assignment: CDR1 MNHEY and CDR2 SVGAGI. Trimming took 5 bases from V and 3 from J, leaving 7 bases between them. CDR3 loop: CASSPGYYGYTF. CDR3 coding DNA: TGTGCCAGCAGTCCAGGGTACTATGGCTACACCTTC.

This rearrangement joins TRBV7-2 to TRBJ2-3; 9 bases align to TRBD2. After removal of 1 base from V and 4 bases from J, the junction contained 6 bases not matched to a gene. The CDR3 has 16 residues. Germline CDR1 reads SGHTA; CDR2 reads FQGNSA. The CDR3 sequence is CASSLVGSGSSDTQYF. The CDR3 nucleotides are TGTGCCAGCAGCTTAGTAGGTAGCGGGAGTTCAGATACGCAGTATTTT.

The chain joins TRBV19 to TRBJ2-1; perhaps TRBD1 as D (6 bases). The CDR3 is 12 residues long. The ends were cut back, 8 bases at V and 7 bases at J, with 12 bases in the middle. Per germline, CDR1 LNHDA and CDR2 SQIVND (reference sequence). CDR3 sequence (DNA): TGTGCCAGTGGTGTTAGGGGGAATGAGCAGTTCTTC. Its translation: CASGVRGNEQFF.

V gene TRBV6-1 combines with J gene TRBJ1-1; D is perhaps TRBD1 (6 bases). Trimming left V 8 bases short and J 0 bases short, with 16 bases between. CDR1 and CDR2 (germline): MNHNS, SASEGT. The CDR3 extends over 15 amino acids. DNA of the CDR3: TGTGCCAGCTACAAGGGGGGGATTTTGAACACTGAAGCTTTCTTT. Translating it yields CASYKGGILNTEAFF.

In this sample, this clone turned up once. The chain carries TRBV6-7 and TRBJ2-2; TRBD1 matches at 8 bases. TRBV6-7 is an ORF, and what it does is uncertain. CDR3 length equals 13 residues. Trimming took 8 bases from V and 6 from J; bases not matched to a gene: 5. The CDR3 coding sequence is TGTGCCAGCTCCAGGGGGCGCCCCGGGGAGCTGTTTTTT. Translation: CASSRGRPGELFF.

The chain uses TRBV6-6 and TRBJ2-7; D unclear. This CDR3 spans 12 amino acids. Germline assignment: CDR1 MNHNY and CDR2 SVGAGI (reference sequence). Trimming cost V 6 bases and J 4 bases, with 10 bases left between them. The CDR3 DNA is TGTGCCAGCAGCCGGGCACGGTACGAGCAGTACTTC. It codes for CASSRARYEQYF.

V usage is TRBV6-1 and J usage is TRBJ1-4; D perhaps matches TRBD1 (5 bases). Between the trimmed V and J ends, which lost 0 bases and 10 bases, there was a span of 18 bases. CDR3 length: 16 residues. In germline, CDR1 is MNHNS, CDR2 SASEGT. The CDR3 DNA reads as TGTGCCAGCAGTGAAGCGCAAGGGCAGGGCGGGGGAAAACTGTTTTTT. It encodes CASSEAQGQGGGKLFF.

The rearrangement uses TRBV10-3 and TRBJ2-3, with TRBD2 matching 9 bases. The germline CDR1 and CDR2 sequences are ENHRY and SYGVKD. The V segment lost 5 bases and the J segment 4 bases; nucleotides outside the gene matches: 7. The length of the CDR3 is 15 residues. The CDR3 DNA sequence: TGTGCCATCAGTCGGGATAGCGGGAGCGCAGATACGCAGTATTTT. This encodes CAISRDSGSADTQYF.

To note about this clone: The sample holds other DNA sequences that translate to the same CDR3. The V gene is TRBV6-5, the J gene TRBJ1-1; D remains ambiguous. Germline CDR1 MNHEY, CDR2 SVGAGI. V shed 5 bases and J shed 1 base, with 8 bases lying between them. The CDR3 has 13 amino acids. The CDR3 region has the DNA TGTGCCAGCAGTCCCCGGGGGAACACTGAAGCTTTCTTT. Protein: CASSPRGNTEAFF.

This sequence joins TRBV28 and TRBJ2-1; tentative D call: TRBD1 (5 bases). This CDR3 comprises 15 residues. The V end lost 3 bases, the J end lost 7 bases, and 16 bases lay between the germline ends. Germline-derived CDR1 and CDR2 are MDHEN and SYDVKM. CDR3: CASSLGLVGWNEQFF. CDR3 bases: TGTGCCAGCAGTTTGGGGCTAGTAGGGTGGAATGAGCAGTTCTTC.

The chain recombines TRBV5-1 with TRBJ1-5; 7 bases align to TRBD1. In germline, CDR1 is SGHRS, CDR2 YFSETQ. The CDR3 consists of 16 residues. The junction had 3 bases not matched to a gene; V was cut back by 0 bases and J by 0 bases. This CDR3 is CASSLGDSYSNQPQHF. The DNA for the CDR3 is TGCGCCAGCAGCTTGGGGGACAGCTATAGCAATCAGCCCCAGCATTTT.

About this clone itself: The same CDR3 is also encoded by other DNA sequences in this sample. V gene TRBV5-1 combines with J gene TRBJ2-1; 8 positions match TRBD2. Germline lookup yields CDR1 SGHRS and CDR2 YFSETQ. The V and J ends lost 4 bases and 0 bases, in that order; junction bases with no gene match: 3. CDR3 size: 15 residues. CDR3 residues: CASSTSGSSYNEQFF. The CDR3 nucleotides read TGCGCCAGCAGCACCAGCGGGAGCTCCTACAATGAGCAGTTCTTC. The full variable domain, its missing parts supplied by reference TRBV5-1 and TRBJ2-1, is KAGVTQTPRYLIKTRGQQVTLSCSPISGHRSVSWYQQTPGQGLQFLFEYFSETQRNKGNFPGRFSGRQFSNSRSEMNVSTLELGDSALYLCASSTSGSSYNEQFFGPGTRLTVL.

The rearrangement links TRBV10-2 to TRBJ2-3; D gene ambiguous. This CDR3 comprises 13 residues. V shed 3 bases and J shed 2 bases, with 6 bases lying between them. The germline V gene encodes CDR1 WSHSY and CDR2 SAAADI. CDR3 sequence: CASSDRTTDTQYF. CDR3 sequence (DNA): TGCGCCAGCAGTGACAGGACCACAGATACGCAGTATTTT.

The rearrangement links TRBV7-9 to TRBJ1-2, with 7 bases lining up with TRBD1. The CDR3 runs 17 residues. Germline trimming cut 5 bases from V and 1 base from J; bases unmatched to any gene: 13. Germline-derived CDR1 and CDR2 are SEHNR and FQNEAQ (reference sequence). The CDR3 nucleotides read TGTGCCAGCAGCGTACAGGGAAGGGACAGACATAACTATGGCTACACCTTC. Encoded protein: CASSVQGRDRHNYGYTF.

V usage is TRBV6-5 and J usage is TRBJ2-7, with 10 positions matching TRBD2. The V gene end was trimmed by 5 bases and the J gene end by 8 bases; junction bases not matched to a gene: 9. The CDR3 covers 14 residues. Germline V gene sequence: CDR1 MNHEY, CDR2 SVGAGI. The CDR3 coding sequence is TGTGCCAGCAGTCCTGGACTAGCGGTGCCACAGCAGTACTTC. Its protein product is CASSPGLAVPQQYF.

V and J are TRBV7-9 and TRBJ2-7; TRBD2 matches 9 bases. Unmatched junction bases numbered 3, after V lost 3 bases and J lost 3 bases. Per the germline V gene, CDR1 is SEHNR and CDR2 is FQNEAQ (reference sequence). The CDR3 has 14 residues. CDR3 in amino acids: CASSLLAGVYEQYF. The CDR3 region has the DNA TGTGCCAGCAGCTTGTTAGCGGGAGTCTACGAGCAGTACTTC. The entire variable domain, with the rest obtained from reference TRBV7-9 and TRBJ2-7, is as follows: DTGVSQNPRHKITKRGQNVTFRCDPISEHNRLYWYRQTLGQGPEFLTYFQNEAQLEKSRLLSDRFSAERPKGSFSTLEIQRTEQGDSAMYLCASSLLAGVYEQYFGPGTRLTVT.

As to this clone: Other DNA sequences within the sample encode an identical CDR3. J is TRBJ1-1 and V is TRBV28, with 7 bases fitting TRBD1. The germline V gene has CDR1 MDHEN and CDR2 SYDVKM. The junction had 0 bases not matched to a gene; V was cut back by 2 bases and J by 6 bases. The CDR3 has 12 amino acids. The CDR3 spells CASSLTGAEAFF. The CDR3 DNA is TGTGCCAGCAGTTTAACAGGGGCTGAAGCTTTCTTT.

This chain joins TRBV5-4 and TRBJ2-1; weak D call: TRBD2 (6 bases). CDR3 length: 13 amino acids. With 10 bases removed from V and 2 bases from J, the gap between germline ends came to 13 bases. Germline CDR1 is SGHNT and CDR2 is YYREEE (reference sequence). The CDR3 coding sequence is TGTGCCGGGGGAGGAGCCCCCTACAATGAGCAGTTCTTC. This translates into CAGGGAPYNEQFF.

The chain's CDR3 is CASSPGTENTEAFF. The CDR3 DNA reads as TGTGCCAGCAGCCCCGGGACAGAGAACACTGAAGCTTTCTTT. The rearrangement joins TRBV21-1 to TRBJ1-1; TRBD1 is the table's D call and was not checked against the DNA. TRBV21-1 is tagged as a pseudogene. The CDR3 consists of 14 residues.

J is TRBJ2-7 and V is TRBV28, with 8 bases aligning to TRBD1. V lost 4 bases to trimming and J lost 5 bases; unmatched junction nucleotides: 7. The V gene's germline CDR1 is MDHEN and CDR2 SYDVKM. The CDR3 covers 14 residues. Here the CDR3 reads CASSSGQGKNEQYF. DNA of the CDR3: TGTGCCAGCAGTTCAGGACAGGGAAAGAACGAGCAGTACTTC.

Turning to this clone: The same CDR3 also results from other DNA sequences found in this sample. The chain couples TRBV30 to TRBJ2-2; D is unresolved. The CDR3 has 13 residues. Germline values: CDR1 GTSNPN, CDR2 SVGIG (reference sequence). Trimming stripped 3 bases from V and 4 bases from J, with 9 bases between. The CDR3 region has the DNA TGTGCCTGGAGCGGGTCGGGCACCGGGGAGCTGTTTTTT. This gives the protein CAWSGSGTGELFF. Complete variable domain (other parts from reference TRBV30 and TRBJ2-2): SQTIHQWPATLVQPVGSPLSLECTVEGTSNPNLYWYRQAAGRGLQLLFYSVGIGQISSEVPQNLSASRPQDRQFILSSKKLLLSDSGFYLCAWSGSGTGELFFGEGSRLTVL.

The chain is built from TRBV10-2 and TRBJ1-5; 8 bases match TRBD1. The CDR3 sequence is 16 residues long. J gave up 6 bases and V 8 bases, and 15 bases lay outside the gene matches. Germline V gives CDR1 WSHSY, CDR2 SAAADI. The CDR3 is CASAENRGGRVQPQHF. The CDR3, as DNA: TGCGCCAGCGCAGAGAACAGGGGGGGAAGGGTTCAGCCCCAGCATTTT.

The gene calls are TRBV2 and TRBJ2-7; possible D gene TRBD2, 5 bases. The germline V and J ends were trimmed by 5 bases and 6 bases, with 14 bases remaining between them. Germline lookup yields CDR1 SNHLY and CDR2 FYNNEI. This CDR3 is built from 13 residues. The CDR3 here is CASSFSLGSEQYF. The CDR3 DNA sequence: TGTGCCAGCAGTTTTTCCCTGGGGAGCGAGCAGTACTTC.

The chain links TRBV5-4 to TRBJ2-1; 12 positions agree with TRBD2. J lost 4 bases, V lost 3 bases, and 8 bases had no gene match. CDR3 length equals 17 residues. Per the germline V gene, CDR1 is SGHNT and CDR2 is YYREEE (reference sequence). The CDR3 DNA sequence: TGTGCCAGCAGCTCGATGACTAGCGGGAGTAGATACAATGAGCAGTTCTTC. Amino acid sequence: CASSSMTSGSRYNEQFF. The full variable domain, in which reference TRBV5-4 and TRBJ2-1 provide the parts outside the CDR3, is ETGVTQSPTHLIKTRGQQVTLRCSSQSGHNTVSWYQQALGQGPQFIFQYYREEENGRGNFPPRFSGLQFPNYSSELNVNALELDDSALYLCASSSMTSGSRYNEQFFGPGTRLTVL.

The CDR3 DNA sequence: TGTGCCATCAGTGAGTCCCAGACTAGCGGCGAGCAGTACTTC. This codes for CAISESQTSGEQYF. V usage is TRBV10-3 and J usage is TRBJ2-7, with 9 bases fitting TRBD2. The CDR3 has 14 residues. With 0 bases clipped from V and 6 bases from J, the junction kept 3 bases outside the gene matches. The germline gives CDR1 ENHRY, CDR2 SYGVKD.

DNA of the CDR3: TGTGCCAGCCGGGACAGGGGGCCTTTTGGAGGAAAACTGTTTTTT. It encodes CASRDRGPFGGKLFF. The rearrangement uses TRBV6-1 and TRBJ1-4; 12 nucleotides match TRBD1. The ends lost 8 bases at V and 10 bases at J; junction bases unmatched: 11. CDR1 is MNHNS, CDR2 SASEGT, per germline. The CDR3 is made up of 15 amino acids.

The chain couples TRBV5-1 to TRBJ2-3; 8 bases align to TRBD1. The CDR3 covers 16 residues. Trimming removed 3 bases from V and 0 bases from J; junction bases left unmatched: 6. Germline loops: CDR1 SGHRS, CDR2 YFSETQ. CDR3 sequence: CASSSGDRSSTDTQYF. The CDR3 DNA reads as TGCGCCAGCAGCTCCGGGGACAGGTCAAGCACAGATACGCAGTATTTT.